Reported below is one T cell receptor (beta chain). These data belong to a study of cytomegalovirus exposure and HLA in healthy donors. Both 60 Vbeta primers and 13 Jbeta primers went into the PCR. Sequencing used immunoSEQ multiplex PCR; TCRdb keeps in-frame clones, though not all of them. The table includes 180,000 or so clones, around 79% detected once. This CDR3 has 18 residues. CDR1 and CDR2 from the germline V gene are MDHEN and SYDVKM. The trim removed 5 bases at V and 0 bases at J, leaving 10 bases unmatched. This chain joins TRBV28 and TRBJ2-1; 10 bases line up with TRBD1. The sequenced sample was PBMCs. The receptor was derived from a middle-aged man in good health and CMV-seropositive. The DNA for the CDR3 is TGTGCCAGCAGTCCGATCGGGACAGGGGCCAGCTCCTACAATGAGCAGTTCTTC. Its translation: CASSPIGTGASSYNEQFF.